A selection of T cell receptor beta chains follows, all from one sample in a study of beta chain features in type 1 diabetes. Method: immunoSEQ multiplex PCR; TCRdb's copy keeps in-frame clones and lacks some. The table has about 340,000 clones, approximately 15% seen once. Material for sequencing was naive CD4+ T cells from blood. These TCRs come from a woman aged 18-29 years with type 1 diabetes. The CDR3 runs from the conserved cysteine through the conserved F or W. A D gene is named only where the DNA matches it firmly. Clone sizes are given selectively: once, few, many, or a class where the clone is expanded.

j_gene: TRBJ1-4
d_gene: -
v_gene: TRBV5-1
abundance: -
CDR3aa: CASSPKSGNEKLFF
CDR3nt: TGCGCCAGCAGCCCAAAGTCAGGGAATGAAAAACTGTTTTTT

j_gene: TRBJ2-7
d_gene: -
v_gene: TRBV2
abundance: -
CDR3aa: CAGLKQVPKYEQYF
CDR3nt: TGTGCCGGACTGAAGCAGGTTCCTAAATACGAGCAGTACTTC

j_gene: TRBJ2-5
d_gene: -
v_gene: TRBV23-1
abundance: few
CDR3aa: CASPPLRARETQYF
CDR3nt: TGCGCCAGCCCGCCCTTACGAGCCCGGGAGACCCAGTACTTC

j_gene: TRBJ1-5
d_gene: TRBD1
v_gene: TRBV2
abundance: few
CDR3aa: CASSPQGSNQPQHF
CDR3nt: TGTGCCAGCAGCCCACAGGGGAGCAATCAGCCCCAGCATTTT

j_gene: TRBJ2-3
d_gene: -
v_gene: TRBV7-9
abundance: -
CDR3aa: CASSLLAGASTDTQYF
CDR3nt: TGTGCCAGCAGCCTTCTAGCAGGAGCTAGCACAGATACGCAGTATTTT

j_gene: TRBJ2-7
d_gene: -
v_gene: TRBV2
abundance: few
CDR3aa: CASSDYSGVRGAREQYF
CDR3nt: TGTGCCAGCAGTGATTACTCGGGGGTCCGGGGAGCCCGCGAGCAGTACTTC

j_gene: TRBJ2-1
d_gene: -
v_gene: TRBV5-6
abundance: -
CDR3aa: CASSPDRVNEQFF
CDR3nt: TGTGCCAGCAGCCCGGACAGAGTGAATGAGCAGTTCTTC

j_gene: TRBJ1-2
d_gene: -
v_gene: TRBV7-9
abundance: -
CDR3aa: CASSPGEGYTF
CDR3nt: TGTGCCAGCAGCCCCGGTGAAGGCTACACCTTC

j_gene: TRBJ2-3
d_gene: TRBD2
v_gene: TRBV5-1
abundance: few
CDR3aa: CASSWREADTQYF
CDR3nt: TGCGCCAGCAGCTGGCGGGAGGCCGATACGCAGTATTTT

j_gene: TRBJ2-7
d_gene: TRBD2
v_gene: TRBV9
abundance: few
CDR3aa: CASSHGAGTSGYSYEQYF
CDR3nt: TGTGCCAGCAGCCACGGGGCCGGGACTAGCGGATACTCCTACGAGCAGTACTTC

j_gene: TRBJ2-1
d_gene: TRBD2
v_gene: TRBV5-1
abundance: few
CDR3aa: CASSLGLAGEGEQFF
CDR3nt: TGCGCCAGCAGCTTGGGACTAGCGGGAGAAGGGGAGCAGTTCTTC

j_gene: TRBJ2-3
d_gene: -
v_gene: TRBV10-3
abundance: -
CDR3aa: CAISAVDTQYF
CDR3nt: TGTGCCATCAGTGCAGTAGATACGCAGTATTTT

j_gene: TRBJ2-3
d_gene: -
v_gene: TRBV27
abundance: few
CDR3aa: CASSLSGTHHF
CDR3nt: TGTGCCAGCAGTTTATCGGGGACACACCATTTT

j_gene: TRBJ2-5
d_gene: -
v_gene: TRBV2
abundance: once
CDR3aa: CASSEREVTQYF
CDR3nt: TGTGCCAGCAGTGAAAGGGAGGTGACCCAGTACTTC

j_gene: TRBJ2-4
d_gene: -
v_gene: TRBV5-1
abundance: few
CDR3aa: CASSPRRVTKNIQYF
CDR3nt: TGCGCCAGCAGCCCTCGGCGGGTAACCAAAAACATTCAGTACTTC

j_gene: TRBJ2-7
d_gene: TRBD1
v_gene: TRBV28
abundance: -
CDR3aa: CASVGQGAYEQYF
CDR3nt: TGTGCCAGCGTGGGACAGGGGGCCTACGAGCAGTACTTC

j_gene: TRBJ2-5
d_gene: TRBD2
v_gene: TRBV28
abundance: -
CDR3aa: CASSLWASGRVEETQYF
CDR3nt: TGTGCCAGCAGTTTATGGGCTAGCGGGAGAGTAGAGGAGACCCAGTACTTC

j_gene: TRBJ2-4
d_gene: -
v_gene: TRBV2
abundance: -
CDR3aa: CASSEGNSEGGGYF
CDR3nt: TGTGCCAGCAGTGAAGGTAATAGCGAGGGCGGCGGATACTTC

j_gene: TRBJ2-5
d_gene: -
v_gene: TRBV18
abundance: -
CDR3aa: CASSPQAQETQYF
CDR3nt: TGTGCCAGCTCACCACAAGCGCAAGAGACCCAGTACTTC

j_gene: TRBJ1-1
d_gene: TRBD1
v_gene: TRBV18
abundance: -
CDR3aa: CASSPSMDRGTEAFF
CDR3nt: TGTGCCAGCTCTCCGTCAATGGACAGGGGGACTGAAGCTTTCTTT

j_gene: TRBJ2-1
d_gene: -
v_gene: TRBV7-3
abundance: -
CDR3aa: CASSPLVAASSYNEQFF
CDR3nt: TGTGCCAGCAGCCCCCTCGTCGCGGCTAGCTCCTACAATGAGCAGTTCTTC

j_gene: TRBJ2-7
d_gene: TRBD1
v_gene: TRBV27
abundance: -
CDR3aa: CASSLSRGQTYEQYF
CDR3nt: TGTGCCAGCAGTTTATCGAGGGGACAGACCTACGAGCAGTACTTC

j_gene: TRBJ1-5
d_gene: -
v_gene: TRBV10-3
abundance: -
CDR3aa: CAISEQGDQPQHF
CDR3nt: TGTGCCATCAGTGAGCAAGGGGATCAGCCCCAGCATTTT

j_gene: TRBJ2-1
d_gene: -
v_gene: TRBV11-2
abundance: -
CDR3aa: CASSLGSSSYNEQFF
CDR3nt: TGTGCCAGCAGCTTAGGGAGTAGCTCCTACAATGAGCAGTTCTTC

j_gene: TRBJ1-5
d_gene: -
v_gene: TRBV5-1
abundance: -
CDR3aa: CASSLDPYQPQHF
CDR3nt: TGCGCCAGCAGCTTGGATCCCTACCAGCCCCAGCATTTT

j_gene: TRBJ2-7
d_gene: TRBD1
v_gene: TRBV28
abundance: -
CDR3aa: CAAGQGSYEQYF
CDR3nt: TGTGCCGCCGGACAGGGTTCCTACGAGCAGTACTTC